Listed below are T cell receptor beta chains from one sample, sequenced in a study of T cell repertoires in cytomegalovirus infection. TCRdb independently ran MiXCR on the reads; one entry per CDR3 protein. This table holds hundreds of thousands of distinct CDR3 sequences, more than 8% found once. Input material: PBMCs. The receptors stem from a human donor in good health (CMV status not recorded). Some clones in this sample may be carry-over from other donors' samples. The CDR3 runs from the conserved cysteine through the conserved F or W. D genes are given only for firm matches. Only some rows state a clone size, as once, few, many or a class for expanded clones.

>TRBD2|TRBJ2-1|once|TRBV6-2/TRBV6-3
CASSTTSGGAGTYNEQFF
TGTGCCAGCAGTACGACTAGCGGGGGGGCCGGGACCTACAATGAGCAGTTCTTC
>TRBD1|TRBJ2-3|many|TRBV14
CASSQGGTGGADTQYF
TGTGCCAGCAGCCAAGGCGGGACAGGGGGCGCAGATACGCAGTATTTT
>TRBD2|TRBJ2-3|many|TRBV20-1
CSASPTSEDTQYF
TGCAGTGCTAGTCCCACTAGCGAGGATACGCAGTATTTT
>TRBD1|TRBJ2-2|many|TRBV12-3/TRBV12-4
CASSSSTGGQGGELFF
TGTGCCAGCAGTTCGTCGACAGGGGGACAAGGCGGGGAGCTGTTTTTT
>NA|TRBJ2-1|few|TRBV7-6
CASSLGAREQFF
TGTGCCAGCAGCTTAGGGGCTCGCGAGCAGTTCTTC
>NA|TRBJ2-2|NA|TRBV28
CASSREPNTGELFF
TGTGCCAGCAGCAGAGAGCCCAACACCGGGGAGCTGTTTTTT
>NA|TRBJ1-1|many|TRBV7-8
CASFPRHGGRTEAFF
TGTGCCAGCTTCCCACGGCACGGGGGTAGGACTGAAGCTTTCTTT
>TRBD2|TRBJ2-5|many|TRBV7-2
CASSLSAGGGETQYF
TGTGCCAGCAGCTTAAGTGCGGGAGGGGGAGAGACCCAGTACTTC
>NA|TRBJ1-1|many|TRBV7-2
CASSLYRANTEAFF
TGTGCCAGCAGCTTGTATAGGGCGAACACTGAAGCTTTCTTT
>NA|TRBJ2-5|NA|TRBV20-1
CSAQRDSQQETQYF
TGCAGTGCCCAGCGGGACAGCCAACAAGAGACCCAGTACTTC
>TRBD2|TRBJ2-2|few|TRBV28
CASSLFSVAGYTGELFF
TGTGCCAGCAGTTTATTCTCTGTAGCGGGGTACACCGGGGAGCTGTTTTTT
>TRBD1|TRBJ2-3|NA|TRBV2
CASSGGQGAHPDTQYF
TGTGCCAGCAGTGGGGGACAGGGGGCGCATCCAGATACGCAGTATTTT
>NA|TRBJ1-1|many|TRBV11-2
CASSQRAGLGTEAFF
TGTGCCAGCAGCCAAAGGGCAGGGCTTGGCACTGAAGCTTTCTTT